This entry concerns a single TCR beta chain. The CDR3 extends over 13 amino acids. CDR1 and CDR2 (germline): MDHEN, SYDVKM. The junction had 5 bases not matched to a gene; V was cut back by 5 bases and J by 7 bases. Libraries were prepared by immunoSEQ multiplex PCR; TCRdb keeps only in-frame clonotypes and omits some of them. The table shows around 990,000 clones, with 70% to 80% occurring only once. This sample stems from a study of shared clonotypes between healthy human individuals. Background on the study: A donor's plate count was three for CD4 naive and three for CD4 memory; CD8 naive had two and CD8 memory one.

The clonotype comes from a man aged 18 to 30 in good health. Some clones in this sample may be carry-over from other donors' samples. This rearrangement joins TRBV28 to TRBJ2-3, with 8 bases aligning to TRBD2. Sequenced sample: memory CD4+ T cells from PBMCs. As for subset: CD45RA-negative fraction. This CDR3 is CASSPSGGNTQYF. CDR3 in DNA: TGTGCCAGCAGTCCCTCGGGGGGGAATACGCAGTATTTT.